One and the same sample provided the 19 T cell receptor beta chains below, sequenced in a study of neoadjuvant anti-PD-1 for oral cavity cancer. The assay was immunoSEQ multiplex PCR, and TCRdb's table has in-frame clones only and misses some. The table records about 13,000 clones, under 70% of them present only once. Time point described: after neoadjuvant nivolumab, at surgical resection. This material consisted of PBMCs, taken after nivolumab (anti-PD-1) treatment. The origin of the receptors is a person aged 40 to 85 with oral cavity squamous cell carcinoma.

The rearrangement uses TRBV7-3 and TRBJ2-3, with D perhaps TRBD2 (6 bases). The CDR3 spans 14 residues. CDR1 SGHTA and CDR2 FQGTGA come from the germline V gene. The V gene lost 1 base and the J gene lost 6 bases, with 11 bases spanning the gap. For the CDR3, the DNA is TGTGCCAGCAGCTTAATGGCGGGAAGGGATACGCAGTATTTT. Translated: CASSLMAGRDTQYF.

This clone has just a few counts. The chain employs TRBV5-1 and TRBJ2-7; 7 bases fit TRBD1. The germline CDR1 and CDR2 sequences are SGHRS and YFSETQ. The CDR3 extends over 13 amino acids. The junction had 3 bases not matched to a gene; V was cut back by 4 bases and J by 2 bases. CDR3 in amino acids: CASSGTAPYEQYF. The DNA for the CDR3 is TGCGCCAGCAGCGGGACAGCCCCCTACGAGCAGTACTTC.

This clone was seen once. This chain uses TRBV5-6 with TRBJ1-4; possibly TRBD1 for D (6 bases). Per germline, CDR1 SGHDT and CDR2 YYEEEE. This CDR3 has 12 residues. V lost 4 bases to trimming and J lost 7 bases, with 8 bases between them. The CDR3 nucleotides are TGTGCCAGCAGCAGACAGGTTGAAAAACTGTTTTTT. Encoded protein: CASSRQVEKLFF.

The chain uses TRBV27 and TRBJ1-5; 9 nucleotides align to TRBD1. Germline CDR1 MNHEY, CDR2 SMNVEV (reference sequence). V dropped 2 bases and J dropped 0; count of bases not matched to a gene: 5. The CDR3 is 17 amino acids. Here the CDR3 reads CASSLRGTGNSNQPQHF. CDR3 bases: TGTGCCAGCAGTTTACGGGGGACAGGGAATAGCAATCAGCCCCAGCATTTT.

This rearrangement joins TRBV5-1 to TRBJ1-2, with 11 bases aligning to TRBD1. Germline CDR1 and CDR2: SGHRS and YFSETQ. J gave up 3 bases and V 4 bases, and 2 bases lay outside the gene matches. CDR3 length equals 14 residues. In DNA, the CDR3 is TGCGCCAGCAGCAGGACAGGGGGCGACTATGGCTACACCTTC. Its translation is CASSRTGGDYGYTF.

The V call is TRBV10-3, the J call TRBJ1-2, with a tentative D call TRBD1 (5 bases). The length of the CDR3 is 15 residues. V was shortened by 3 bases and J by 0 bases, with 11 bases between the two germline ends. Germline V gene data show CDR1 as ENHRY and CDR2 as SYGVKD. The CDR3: CAISDSGTANYGYTF. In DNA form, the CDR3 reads TGTGCCATCAGTGACTCGGGGACGGCTAACTATGGCTACACCTTC.

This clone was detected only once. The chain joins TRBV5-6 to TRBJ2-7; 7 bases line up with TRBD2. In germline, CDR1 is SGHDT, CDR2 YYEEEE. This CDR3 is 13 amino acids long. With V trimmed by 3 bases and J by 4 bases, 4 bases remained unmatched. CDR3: CASSWGGSYEQYF. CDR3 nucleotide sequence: TGTGCCAGCAGCTGGGGCGGGAGTTACGAGCAGTACTTC. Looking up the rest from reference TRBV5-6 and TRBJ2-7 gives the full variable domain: DAGVTQSPTHLIKTRGQQVTLRCSPKSGHDTVSWYQQALGQGPQFIFQYYEEEERQRGNFPDRFSGHQFPNYSSELNVNALLLGDSALYLCASSWGGSYEQYFGPGTRLTVT.

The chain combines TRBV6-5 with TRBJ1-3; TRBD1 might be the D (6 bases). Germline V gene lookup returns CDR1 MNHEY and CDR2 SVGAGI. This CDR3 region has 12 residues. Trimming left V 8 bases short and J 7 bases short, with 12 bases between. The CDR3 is CASGERGNTIYF. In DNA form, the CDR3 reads TGTGCCAGCGGCGAGAGGGGGAACACCATATATTTT.

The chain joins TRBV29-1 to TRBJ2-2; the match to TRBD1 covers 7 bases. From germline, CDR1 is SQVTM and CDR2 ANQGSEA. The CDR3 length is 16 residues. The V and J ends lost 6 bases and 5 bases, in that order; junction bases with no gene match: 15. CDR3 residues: CSVLASDRENTGELFF. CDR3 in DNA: TGCAGCGTGCTGGCTTCAGACAGGGAGAATACCGGGGAGCTGTTTTTT.

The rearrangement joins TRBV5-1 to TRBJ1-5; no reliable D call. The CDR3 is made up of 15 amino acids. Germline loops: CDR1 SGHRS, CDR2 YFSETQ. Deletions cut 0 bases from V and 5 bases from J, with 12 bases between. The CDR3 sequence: CASSLGPNRDQPQHF. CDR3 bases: TGCGCCAGCAGCTTGGGACCGAACAGAGATCAGCCCCAGCATTTT. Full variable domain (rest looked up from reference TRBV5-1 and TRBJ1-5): KAGVTQTPRYLIKTRGQQVTLSCSPISGHRSVSWYQQTPGQGLQFLFEYFSETQRNKGNFPGRFSGRQFSNSRSEMNVSTLELGDSALYLCASSLGPNRDQPQHFGDGTRLSIL.

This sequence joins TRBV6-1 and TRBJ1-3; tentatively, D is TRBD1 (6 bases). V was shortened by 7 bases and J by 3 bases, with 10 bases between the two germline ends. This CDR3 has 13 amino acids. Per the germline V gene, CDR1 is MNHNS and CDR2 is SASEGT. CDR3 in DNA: TGTGCCAGCAACAGGGACTTTGGAAACACCATATATTTT. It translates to CASNRDFGNTIYF.

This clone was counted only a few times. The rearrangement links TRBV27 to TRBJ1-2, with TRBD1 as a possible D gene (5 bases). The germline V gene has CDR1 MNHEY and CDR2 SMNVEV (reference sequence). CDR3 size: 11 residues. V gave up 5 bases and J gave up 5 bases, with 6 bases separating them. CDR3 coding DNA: TGTGCCAGCAGTGGGGGTTATGGCTACACCTTC. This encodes CASSGGYGYTF.

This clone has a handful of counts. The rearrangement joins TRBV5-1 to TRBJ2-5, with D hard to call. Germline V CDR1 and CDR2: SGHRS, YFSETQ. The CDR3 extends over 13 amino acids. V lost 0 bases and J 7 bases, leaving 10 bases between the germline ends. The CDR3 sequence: CASSLAHGGTQYF. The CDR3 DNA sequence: TGCGCCAGCAGCTTGGCTCACGGCGGGACCCAGTACTTC.

The CDR3 reads CASGETGGSKNIQYF. The CDR3 DNA reads TGTGCCAGCGGCGAGACAGGGGGTTCCAAAAACATTCAGTACTTC. The chain carries TRBV7-9 and TRBJ2-4; 9 bases agree with TRBD1. The CDR3 is 15 amino acids. Germline V gene lookup returns CDR1 SEHNR and CDR2 FQNEAQ (reference sequence). Trimming cost V 8 bases and J 2 bases; bases outside gene matches: 7.

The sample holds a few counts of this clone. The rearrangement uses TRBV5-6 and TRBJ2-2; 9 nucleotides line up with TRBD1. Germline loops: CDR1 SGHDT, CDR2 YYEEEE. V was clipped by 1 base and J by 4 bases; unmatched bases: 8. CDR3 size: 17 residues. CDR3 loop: CASSLYPGQGVTGELFF. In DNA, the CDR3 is TGTGCCAGCAGCTTGTACCCGGGACAGGGCGTCACCGGGGAGCTGTTTTTT.

This CDR3 is CASSQEAGMSNQPQHF. CDR3 DNA: TGTGCCAGCAGCCAAGAGGCCGGGATGAGCAATCAGCCCCAGCATTTT. The chain couples TRBV4-2 to TRBJ1-5, with D hard to call. The germline CDR1 and CDR2 sequences are LGHNA and YNFKEQ. The CDR3 spans 16 residues. Deletions cut 0 bases from V and 1 base from J, with 10 bases between.

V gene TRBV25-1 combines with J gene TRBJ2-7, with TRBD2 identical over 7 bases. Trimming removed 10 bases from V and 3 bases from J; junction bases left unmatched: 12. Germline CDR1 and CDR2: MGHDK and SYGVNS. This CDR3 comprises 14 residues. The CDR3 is CATSSQGGIYEQYF. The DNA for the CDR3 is TGTGCCACCAGCAGTCAGGGAGGGATCTACGAGCAGTACTTC.

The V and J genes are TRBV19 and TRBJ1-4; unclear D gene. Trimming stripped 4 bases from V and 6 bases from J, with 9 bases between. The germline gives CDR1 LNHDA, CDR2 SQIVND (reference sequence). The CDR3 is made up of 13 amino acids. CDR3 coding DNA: TGTGCCAGTAGTAGTAGGCCGGATGAAAAACTGTTTTTT. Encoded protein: CASSSRPDEKLFF.

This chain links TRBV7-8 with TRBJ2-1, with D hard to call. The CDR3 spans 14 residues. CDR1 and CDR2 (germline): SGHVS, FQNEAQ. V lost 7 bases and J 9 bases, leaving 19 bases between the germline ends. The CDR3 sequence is CASTQRDFSVEQFF. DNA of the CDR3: TGTGCCAGCACCCAACGAGATTTTTCAGTTGAGCAGTTCTTC.